This entry lists 32 T cell receptor beta chains sequenced from one sample in a study of Ad26.COV2.S vaccination and SARS-CoV-2 variants. The table came from immunoSEQ multiplex PCR; TCRdb's copy has only in-frame clones and leaves some out. The sample carries hundreds of thousands of clones, more than 85% recorded once. This sample's treatment: approximately 18 received Ad26.COV2.S at low or high dose, single or two shots; several received placebo; per-sample allocation not given. The investigators took samples on day 63 after the first vaccine or placebo injection. Sequencing used peripheral blood, obtained in a trial of Ad26.COV2.S vaccine versus placebo. The receptor source for this set is a person between 18 and 60 years old who received the Ad26.COV2.S COVID-19 vaccine or a placebo.

CDR3 residues: CATRRGRTANSPLHF. The CDR3 DNA is TGTGCCACAAGGAGGGGGCGCACGGCCAATTCACCCCTCCACTTT. The chain links TRBV2 to TRBJ1-6, with 7 positions matching TRBD1. The V segment lost 10 bases and the J segment 7 bases; nucleotides outside the gene matches: 13. The CDR3 totals 15 residues. The V gene's germline CDR1 is SNHLY and CDR2 FYNNEI.

The rearrangement joins TRBV19 to TRBJ2-1; 7 bases line up with TRBD2. There are 15 residues in the CDR3. Losses at the gene ends were 6 bases for V and 5 bases for J; bases not matched to a gene: 10. The V gene's germline CDR1 is LNHDA and CDR2 SQIVND (reference sequence). CDR3 bases: TGTGCCAGTAGACGGAAGGCGGGAGCTAACAATGAGCAGTTCTTC. It specifies CASRRKAGANNEQFF.

The CDR3 sequence is CASSFQQGPQPQHF. DNA for the CDR3: TGTGCCAGCAGCTTCCAACAGGGTCCTCAGCCCCAGCATTTT. The chain couples TRBV5-6 to TRBJ1-5; a weak D match, TRBD1 (6 bases). The length of the CDR3 is 14 residues. Germline assignment: CDR1 SGHDT and CDR2 YYEEEE. The V and J ends lost 2 bases and 6 bases respectively, with 12 bases between them.

The chain carries TRBV10-3 and TRBJ2-1; 10 bases are a match to TRBD2. Germline V gene sequence: CDR1 ENHRY, CDR2 SYGVKD. The V gene end was trimmed by 4 bases and the J gene end by 7 bases; junction bases not matched to a gene: 13. The CDR3 consists of 17 residues. The CDR3 loop is CAISGSLASGSPNEQFF. DNA of the CDR3: TGTGCCATCAGTGGCTCCCTCGCTAGCGGGAGCCCGAATGAGCAGTTCTTC.

The chain recombines TRBV6-5 with TRBJ2-6; D possibly matches TRBD1 or TRBD2 (6 bases each). The CDR3 is made up of 14 amino acids. The V end lost 7 bases, the J end lost 5 bases, and 12 bases lay between the germline ends. Germline V CDR1 and CDR2: MNHEY, SVGAGI. The CDR3 nucleotides read TGTGCCAGCATCGGGGGCCTCTGGGCCAACGTCCTGACTTTC. Translation: CASIGGLWANVLTF.

V gene TRBV3-1 (or the pseudogene TRBV3-2) combines with J gene TRBJ2-7; possibly TRBD2 for D (6 bases). CDR1 LGHDT and CDR2 YNNKEL come from the germline V gene (reference sequence). The germline V and J ends were trimmed by 0 bases and 0 bases, with 9 bases remaining between them. The CDR3 spans 15 residues. CDR3 sequence: CASSQEVAASYEQYF. The CDR3 DNA sequence: TGTGCCAGCAGCCAAGAAGTAGCGGCCTCCTACGAGCAGTACTTC.

The chain is built from TRBV5-4 and TRBJ1-1; D gene unclear. Looked up from germline, CDR1 is SGHNT and CDR2 is YYREEE (reference sequence). This CDR3 has 12 amino acids. V lost 2 bases, J lost 1 base, and 3 bases lay in between. This CDR3 is CASSLRNTEAFF. The CDR3 bases are TGTGCCAGCAGCTTAAGGAACACTGAAGCTTTCTTT. The variable domain in full, completed from reference TRBV5-4 and TRBJ1-1, reads ETGVTQSPTHLIKTRGQQVTLRCSSQSGHNTVSWYQQALGQGPQFIFQYYREEENGRGNFPPRFSGLQFPNYSSELNVNALELDDSALYLCASSLRNTEAFFGQGTRLTVV.

This clone has more than one count but fewer than ten. The chain couples TRBV3-1 (or the pseudogene TRBV3-2) to TRBJ2-7; D not certain. Germline CDR1 and CDR2: LGHDT and YNNKEL (reference sequence). The CDR3 runs to 13 residues. V lost 0 bases and J 3 bases, leaving 6 bases between the germline ends. The chain's CDR3 is CASSQDPIYEQYF. CDR3 DNA: TGTGCCAGCAGCCAAGATCCGATCTACGAGCAGTACTTC.

This clone has just one count. V usage is TRBV15 and J usage is TRBJ1-1; D is perhaps TRBD1 (5 bases). The V gene's germline CDR1 is LNHNV and CDR2 YYDKDF (reference sequence). The CDR3 is 13 residues long. Trimming shortened V by 3 bases and J by 1 base, and 6 bases separated the two germline ends. Here the CDR3 reads CATSSTGNTEAFF. DNA of the CDR3: TGTGCCACCAGCAGTACAGGGAACACTGAAGCTTTCTTT. The full variable domain, in which reference TRBV15 and TRBJ1-1 provide the parts outside the CDR3, is DAMVIQNPRYQVTQFGKPVTLSCSQTLNHNVMYWYQQKSSQAPKLLFHYYDKDFNNEADTPDNFQSRRPNTSFCFLDIRSPGLGDTAMYLCATSSTGNTEAFFGQGTRLTVV.

V usage is TRBV5-5 and J usage is TRBJ2-7; D is uncertain. The CDR3 is 16 residues long. V was trimmed by 1 base and J by 1 base, leaving 15 bases between them. Germline V gene lookup returns CDR1 SGHKS and CDR2 YYEKEE (reference sequence). The CDR3 DNA reads as TGTGCCAGCAGCTTGTTCGATCGGGCCGGGTCCTACGAGCAGTACTTC. Encoded protein: CASSLFDRAGSYEQYF.

The chain employs TRBV29-1 and TRBJ1-2; a weak D match, TRBD1 (5 bases). The V end lost 7 bases, the J end lost 5 bases, and 14 bases lay between the germline ends. From germline, CDR1 is SQVTM and CDR2 ANQGSEA. This CDR3 comprises 12 residues. The CDR3 DNA reads TGCAGCGCTTCGACAGTGGATTATGGCTACACCTTC. Its translation: CSASTVDYGYTF.

The rearrangement uses TRBV15 and TRBJ2-1, with D perhaps given as TRBD1 or TRBD2 (5 bases each). Trimming took off 0 bases at V and 5 bases at J, with 17 bases between the two ends. Per germline, CDR1 LNHNV and CDR2 YYDKDF (reference sequence). The CDR3 has 17 amino acids. The chain's CDR3 is CATSRDGWGIPDNEQFF. CDR3 nucleotides: TGTGCCACCAGCAGAGATGGTTGGGGGATCCCGGACAATGAGCAGTTCTTC.

This chain joins TRBV18 and TRBJ1-1; a weak D match, TRBD1 (6 bases). V dropped 0 bases and J dropped 1 base, with 9 bases sitting between them. Per the germline V gene, CDR1 is KGHSH and CDR2 is LQKENI. This CDR3 spans 15 amino acids. The CDR3 DNA reads as TGTGCCAGCTCACCACCGTCACAGGGGAACACTGAAGCTTTCTTT. Translating it yields CASSPPSQGNTEAFF.

CDR3 nucleotide sequence: TGTGCCAGTAGCCCTACCCTTGTGGGGTCCTACGAGCAGTACTTC. This gives the protein CASSPTLVGSYEQYF. This sequence joins TRBV19 and TRBJ2-7, with unresolved D. Deletions cut 6 bases from V and 1 base from J, with 16 bases between. This CDR3 has 15 amino acids. The germline CDR1 and CDR2 sequences are LNHDA and SQIVND (reference sequence). The complete variable domain, with remaining parts taken from reference TRBV19 and TRBJ2-7, reads DGGITQSPKYLFRKEGQNVTLSCEQNLNHDAMYWYRQDPGQGLRLIYYSQIVNDFQKGDIAEGYSVSREKKESFPLTVTSAQKNPTAFYLCASSPTLVGSYEQYFGPGTRLTVT.

Comments on this clone: The same CDR3 arises from other DNA sequences in this sample as well. The chain links TRBV6-5 to TRBJ2-1; the match to TRBD1 covers 7 bases. The CDR3 is made up of 14 amino acids. Germline CDR1 is MNHEY and CDR2 is SVGAGI. V shed 9 bases, J shed 3 bases, and the junction held 8 bases outside the gene matches. In DNA, the CDR3 is TGTGCCAGTAGGGGGCAACGCAACTACAATGAGCAGTTCTTC. It translates to CASRGQRNYNEQFF.

V usage is TRBV11-2 and J usage is TRBJ2-2, with TRBD1 as a possible D gene (6 bases). CDR3 length equals 15 residues. The V gene's germline CDR1 is SGHAT and CDR2 FQNNGV. V shed 5 bases and J shed 0 bases, with 10 bases lying between them. In DNA form, the CDR3 reads TGTGCCAGCAGCGCCCGGACAGCGAACACCGGGGAGCTGTTTTTT. It yields the protein CASSARTANTGELFF.

This clone has only one observation. The V and J genes are TRBV9 and TRBJ2-2; the D gene is possibly TRBD1 (6 bases). Trimming shortened V by 1 base and J by 7 bases, and 11 bases separated the two germline ends. CDR1 and CDR2 from the germline V gene are SGDLS and YYNGEE. The CDR3 runs to 14 residues. As DNA, the CDR3 is TGTGCCAGCAGCGTACAGGGGAAGGGCGGGGAGCTGTTTTTT. Protein product: CASSVQGKGGELFF.

CDR3 DNA sequence: TGTGCCAGCAGCTTAGTCCCCCGTCGGGACAGGGGGAACTATGGCTACACCTTC. Amino acids: CASSLVPRRDRGNYGYTF. The rearrangement uses TRBV7-9 and TRBJ1-2, with 11 bases identical to TRBD1. The germline CDR1 and CDR2 sequences are SEHNR and FQNEAQ (reference sequence). The V gene end was trimmed by 1 base and the J gene end by 2 bases; junction bases not matched to a gene: 9. The CDR3 has 18 residues.

V usage is TRBV16 and J usage is TRBJ1-3; D might be TRBD1 (5 bases). Germline V gene sequence: CDR1 KGHSY, CDR2 FQNENV. There are 16 residues in the CDR3. V lost 1 base and J lost 0, with 10 bases in between. The CDR3 DNA sequence: TGTGCCAGCAGCCAATTGCCGCAGGGCTCTGGAAACACCATATATTTT. It specifies CASSQLPQGSGNTIYF.

The genes are TRBV7-3 and TRBJ2-1, with 10 bases lining up with TRBD2. J was trimmed by 0 bases and V by 5 bases; bases with no gene match: 4. The CDR3 is made up of 16 amino acids. The germline gives CDR1 SGHTA, CDR2 FQGTGA. Here the CDR3 reads CASSGSGRISYNEQFF. The CDR3 coding sequence is TGTGCCAGCAGCGGTAGCGGGAGGATCTCCTACAATGAGCAGTTCTTC.

The CDR3 reads CASSSDSSDEQFF. The CDR3 nucleotides read TGTGCCAGCAGTTCCGACAGTTCTGATGAGCAGTTCTTC. The chain is built from TRBV12-3 or TRBV12-4 and TRBJ2-1; D is perhaps TRBD1 (5 bases). The CDR3 has 13 amino acids. V gave up 4 bases and J gave up 8 bases, with 12 bases separating them.

This clone came up once. This chain joins TRBV5-6 and TRBJ1-1, with D perhaps matching TRBD1 (6 bases). CDR1 and CDR2 from the germline V gene are SGHDT and YYEEEE. The CDR3 is 14 amino acids. The V end lost 2 bases, the J end lost 3 bases, and 11 bases lay between the germline ends. The CDR3 region is CASSFLGGDTEAFF. CDR3 coding DNA: TGTGCCAGCAGCTTCCTAGGGGGTGACACTGAAGCTTTCTTT. Filled out from reference TRBV5-6 and TRBJ1-1, the complete variable domain reads DAGVTQSPTHLIKTRGQQVTLRCSPKSGHDTVSWYQQALGQGPQFIFQYYEEEERQRGNFPDRFSGHQFPNYSSELNVNALLLGDSALYLCASSFLGGDTEAFFGQGTRLTVV.

The V call is TRBV29-1, the J call TRBJ2-5; D tentatively reads TRBD1 or TRBD2 (5 bases each). Looked up from germline, CDR1 is SQVTM and CDR2 is ANQGSEA. The CDR3 has 14 residues. V shed 6 bases and J shed 1 base, with 15 bases lying between them. CDR3 nucleotides: TGCAGCGTCCTAAAGAGGGGAACCCAAGAGACCCAGTACTTC. This gives the protein CSVLKRGTQETQYF.

The genes are TRBV19 and TRBJ1-1, with a weak D call TRBD1 (6 bases). V was trimmed by 5 bases and J by 5 bases, leaving 9 bases between them. In germline, CDR1 is LNHDA, CDR2 SQIVND (reference sequence). CDR3 length: 12 amino acids. The CDR3 loop is CASSRQETEAFF. As DNA, the CDR3 is TGTGCCAGTAGTCGACAGGAGACTGAAGCTTTCTTT.

This rearrangement joins TRBV29-1 to TRBJ2-2; D unresolved. CDR1 SQVTM and CDR2 ANQGSEA come from the germline V gene. The CDR3 runs 11 residues. This CDR3 is CTVSNTGELFF. CDR3 nucleotides: TGCACCGTCAGTAACACCGGGGAGCTGTTTTTT.

The V gene is TRBV7-8, the J gene TRBJ1-1, with 7 positions matching TRBD1. Germline CDR1 reads SGHVS; CDR2 reads FQNEAQ. J gave up 4 bases and V 5 bases, and 10 bases lay outside the gene matches. The CDR3 totals 15 residues. The CDR3 DNA sequence: TGTGCCAGCAGCCCGGACAGGAACATGCTCACTGAAGCTTTCTTT. Translating it yields CASSPDRNMLTEAFF. Supplemented by reference TRBV7-8 and TRBJ1-1, the full variable domain reads GAGVSQSPRYKVAKRGQDVALRCDPISGHVSLFWYQQALGQGPEFLTYFQNEAQLDKSGLPSDRFFAERPEGSVSTLKIQRTQQEDSAVYLCASSPDRNMLTEAFFGQGTRLTVV.

The V and J genes are TRBV14 and TRBJ1-1, with D maybe TRBD1 (6 bases). Looked up from germline, CDR1 is SGHDN and CDR2 is FVKESK. The CDR3 loop spans 16 amino acids. V was clipped by 0 bases and J by 1 base, with 12 bases between them. CDR3 coding DNA: TGTGCCAGCAGCCAAGATTGGAGGGGGAAGAACACTGAAGCTTTCTTT. Its translation: CASSQDWRGKNTEAFF. The full variable domain, with the rest looked up from reference TRBV14 and TRBJ1-1, is EAGVTQFPSHSVIEKGQTVTLRCDPISGHDNLYWYRRVMGKEIKFLLHFVKESKQDESGMPNNRFLAERTGGTYSTLKVQPAELEDSGVYFCASSQDWRGKNTEAFFGQGTRLTVV.

The chain joins TRBV29-1 to TRBJ2-1; D perhaps matches TRBD1 (6 bases). The germline V gene encodes CDR1 SQVTM and CDR2 ANQGSEA. Deletions cut 2 bases from V and 9 bases from J, with 14 bases between. CDR3 size: 13 residues. The CDR3 is CSVERQAIGEQFF. The DNA of the CDR3 is TGCAGCGTTGAACGACAGGCGATTGGTGAGCAGTTCTTC.

The gene calls are TRBV29-1 and TRBJ2-3; D might be TRBD1 (5 bases). V was shortened by 8 bases and J by 0 bases, with 15 bases between the two germline ends. Germline loops: CDR1 SQVTM, CDR2 ANQGSEA. The CDR3 has 14 amino acids. The chain's CDR3 is CSIYTGHSTDTQYF. The CDR3 DNA sequence: TGCAGCATTTATACAGGACACAGCACAGATACGCAGTATTTT.

The V call is TRBV7-9, the J call TRBJ1-3, with TRBD1 identical over 7 bases. In germline, CDR1 is SEHNR, CDR2 FQNEAQ (reference sequence). V shed 6 bases and J 4 bases; nucleotides not matched to a gene: 15. This CDR3 is 17 amino acids long. In nucleotides, the CDR3 is TGTGCCAGCAGGTCTAGCCCGGGACAGTGGTCCGGAAACACCATATATTTT. Translating gives CASRSSPGQWSGNTIYF.

The V and J genes are TRBV6-2 or TRBV6-3 and TRBJ1-1; 10 bases agree with TRBD1. The CDR3 is made up of 19 amino acids. The V gene end was trimmed by 3 bases and the J gene end by 0 bases; junction bases not matched to a gene: 13. Looked up from germline, CDR1 is MNHEY and CDR2 is SVGEGT. The CDR3 reads CASSYDIRDRGIMNTEAFF. CDR3 sequence (DNA): TGTGCCAGCAGTTATGACATCCGGGACAGGGGTATCATGAACACTGAAGCTTTCTTT.

The V call is TRBV2, the J call TRBJ2-6; the match to TRBD1 covers 7 bases. The ends lost 4 bases at V and 4 bases at J; junction bases unmatched: 10. The CDR3 is 17 residues long. Germline V lookup: CDR1 SNHLY, CDR2 FYNNEI. The CDR3 DNA is TGTGCCAGCAGTGTCCGTCAGGGGGTTGTCGGGGCCAACGTCCTGACTTTC. It yields the protein CASSVRQGVVGANVLTF. Together with reference TRBV2 and TRBJ2-6, the CDR3 gives the full variable domain: EPEVTQTPSHQVTQMGQEVILRCVPISNHLYFYWYRQILGQKVEFLVSFYNNEISEKSEIFDDQFSVERPDGSNFTLKIRSTKLEDSAMYFCASSVRQGVVGANVLTFGAGSRLTVL.